This T cell receptor (beta chain) was profiled in a study of blood T cells in healthy people across ages. Study-wide findings and caveats: TCR beta diversity was tightly associated with the proportion of naive T cells. Donor CMV infection status was unknown, possibly confounding age-related changes in expanded clonotypes.

The germline V gene has CDR1 MDHEN and CDR2 SYDVKM. V lost 7 bases and J lost 9; bases outside the gene matches: 10. The CDR3 is 14 amino acids. Russia was home to the donors, healthy Caucasian individuals aged roughly 6 to 90. This clonotype came up a few times. The antigen is not known. Alongside a J-beta primer mix, a sample-barcoded 5' primer served in a second PCR lasting roughly 6 to 11 cycles. In TCRdb, the 5' RACE reads were re-called with MiXCR into one record per CDR3 protein. Altogether approximately 800,000 distinct CDR3 sequences are present, around a quarter being singletons, with the ten largest covering under 4.5%. The data were also submitted as part of a second study, on T cells of mothers and their children. That source notes: Per mother, over 9 million TCR beta CDR3 reads were obtained; per child, 2.5 million to 3.5 million.

This TCR was sampled from a boy under 18 in good health. Material: blood. The rearrangement joins TRBV28 to TRBJ2-1; the match to TRBD1 covers 9 bases. The CDR3: CASILRTGEGEQFF. DNA for the CDR3: TGTGCCAGCATTCTTAGGACAGGGGAAGGTGAGCAGTTCTTC.